This is a list of T cell receptor beta chains from one sample in a study of shared clonotypes between healthy human individuals. Sequencing used immunoSEQ multiplex PCR; TCRdb keeps in-frame clones, though not all of them. The table lists about 2 million clones, less than 95% of them singletons, with about 1.1% in the top ten. The sample was naive CD8+ T cells sorted from blood. These TCRs come from a man aged 18 to 30 in good health. Both conserved end residues are part of each CDR3. The D gene is left open where the match is weak. Some rows have no size entry. The others give once, few or many, or a class for an expanded clone.

V gene	D gene	clone size	J gene	CDR3 DNA	CDR3 protein
TRBV5-6	-	-	TRBJ2-5	TGTGCCAGCAGCTTCGGCCCTGATACGACCCAGTACTTC	CASSFGPDTTQYF
TRBV6-5	-	-	TRBJ1-2	TGTGCCAGCAGTTACTCGGAGGGGACGTGGTATGGCTACACCTTC	CASSYSEGTWYGYTF
TRBV10-3	TRBD1	-	TRBJ2-7	TGTGCCATCAGTGGGGAGACAGGGGGAATTTACGAGCAGTACTTC	CAISGETGGIYEQYF
TRBV27	-	-	TRBJ2-7	TGTGCCAGCAGCCCGGTAGGGGCGGGATTCTACGAGCAGTACTTC	CASSPVGAGFYEQYF
TRBV28	-	-	TRBJ2-3	TGTGCCAGCAGTTTATTCAGAGGGACAGATACGCAGTATTTT	CASSLFRGTDTQYF
TRBV9	-	-	TRBJ2-7	TGTGCCAGCAGCCCCCCGGCGGGACCCGCGCACGAGCAGTACTTC	CASSPPAGPAHEQYF
TRBV30	TRBD1	-	TRBJ1-6	TGTGCCTGGAGCCCCGAAGTCGGGACAGGGGATTCACCCCTCCACTTT	CAWSPEVGTGDSPLHF
TRBV29-1	TRBD2	-	TRBJ2-3	TGCAGCGTTGAAGATCGACTAGCGGGCCACACTAGCACAGATACGCAGTATTTT	CSVEDRLAGHTSTDTQYF
TRBV27	TRBD1	-	TRBJ1-1	TGTGCCAGCAGTTTATACAGGGGGCTGGACACTGAAGCTTTCTTT	CASSLYRGLDTEAFF
TRBV13	-	-	TRBJ2-7	TGTGCCAGCGCAGGGGCGAACTCCTACGAGCAGTACTTC	CASAGANSYEQYF
TRBV5-1	TRBD1	-	TRBJ1-1	TGCGCCAGCAGCCGGGACAGGGTGGACACTGAAGCTTTCTTT	CASSRDRVDTEAFF
TRBV5-6	-	-	TRBJ2-1	TGTGCCAGCAGCTCGTCTTGGGGCGGTGAGCAGTTCTTC	CASSSSWGGEQFF
TRBV5-6	-	-	TRBJ2-3	TGTGCCAGCAGCTTGGAGATTAGTGGGAGCGGAGAATATTTT	CASSLEISGSGEYF
TRBV4-3	-	-	TRBJ2-7	TGCGCCAGCAGCCAGGGGGTCGGGATATCCTACGAGCAGTACTTC	CASSQGVGISYEQYF
TRBV7-9	-	-	TRBJ2-7	TGTGCCAGCAGCAAGGGGAGCTACGAGCAGTACTTC	CASSKGSYEQYF
TRBV5-6	-	-	TRBJ2-3	TGTGCCAGCAGCACTGGAGAGGAGGATACGCAGTATTTT	CASSTGEEDTQYF
TRBV7-8	-	-	TRBJ2-7	TGTGCCAGCAGCTCCGGACCCGAGGCCTACGAGCAGTACTTC	CASSSGPEAYEQYF
TRBV6-1	TRBD1	-	TRBJ2-2	TGTGCCAGCAGGGAATTGACAGGGGGGAACACCGGGGAGCTGTTTTTT	CASRELTGGNTGELFF
TRBV5-4	-	-	TRBJ2-7	TGTGCCAGCAGCTCCGACTCCTACGAGCAGTACTTC	CASSSDSYEQYF
TRBV7-3	TRBD2	once	TRBJ2-3	TGTGCCAGCAGCCTCCTGGGCGGGGGGGCATCAGATACGCAGTATTTT	CASSLLGGGASDTQYF
TRBV7-8	TRBD1	-	TRBJ1-2	TGTGCCAGCAGCATCGGACAGGGGGTCTATGGCTACACCTTC	CASSIGQGVYGYTF
TRBV19	TRBD1	-	TRBJ2-7	TGTGCCAGTAGTGGACCGGGACAGGGGGCGCAGGAGCAGTACTTC	CASSGPGQGAQEQYF
TRBV5-6	-	-	TRBJ2-7	TGTGCCAGCAGCCCTACGGGAACCTACGAGCAGTACTTC	CASSPTGTYEQYF
TRBV21-1	-	-	TRBJ2-7	TGTGCCAGCAGCAAAGTTCGGGGGGAGCGGGAGATGGACGAGCAGTACTTC	CASSKVRGEREMDEQYF
TRBV19	TRBD1	-	TRBJ2-7	TGTGCCAGTAACTTGGGACAGGGGGACGAGCAGTACTTC	CASNLGQGDEQYF
TRBV9	-	-	TRBJ2-1	TGTGCCAGCAGCGAAGGGGGACTCGCCTACAATGAGCAGTTCTTC	CASSEGGLAYNEQFF
TRBV5-1	-	-	TRBJ2-1	TGCGCCAGCAGCCCCAAAGGGGCTGGTGTAAGTGATGAGCAGTTCTTC	CASSPKGAGVSDEQFF
TRBV5-1	TRBD2	-	TRBJ2-3	TGCGCCAGCAGCGGGGAGGGCGGGAGCCCAGATACGCAGTATTTT	CASSGEGGSPDTQYF
TRBV7-6	-	-	TRBJ2-7	TGTGCCAGCAGCTTGGAGGGACTCGAGCAGTACTTC	CASSLEGLEQYF
TRBV7-8	-	-	TRBJ1-1	TGTGCCAGCAGCCCGGGCGGGCTTAACACTGAAGCTTTCTTT	CASSPGGLNTEAFF
TRBV7-2	-	-	TRBJ2-2	TGTGCCAGCAGCTCTTTTTATTCCGGGGAGCTGTTTTTT	CASSSFYSGELFF
TRBV6-5	-	-	TRBJ2-5	TGTGCCAGCAGTGAAGGGGGTAGGTCGCCCCAGTACTTC	CASSEGGRSPQYF
TRBV9	TRBD2	-	TRBJ2-1	TGTGCCAGCAGCGTAACCGGGACTAGCGGATACAATGAGCAGTTCTTC	CASSVTGTSGYNEQFF
TRBV11-1	-	-	TRBJ1-1	TGTGCCAGCAGCTTTCTGAACACTGAAGCTTTCTTT	CASSFLNTEAFF
TRBV10-1	TRBD1	-	TRBJ2-7	TGCGCCAGCAGTGAGGGGACAGGCGCCGCCTACGAGCAGTACTTC	CASSEGTGAAYEQYF
TRBV13	-	-	TRBJ2-1	TGTGCCAGCAGCTTAGCAGCGCTCTCCTACAATGAGCAGTTCTTC	CASSLAALSYNEQFF
TRBV7-2	-	-	TRBJ2-3	TGTGCCAGCAGCTCGTCCCGAGTTACAGATACGCAGTATTTT	CASSSSRVTDTQYF
TRBV13	-	-	TRBJ2-1	TGTGCCAGCAGCGTAGAGGGCCTAGGACTCCAGTTCTTC	CASSVEGLGLQFF
TRBV4-2	TRBD2	-	TRBJ2-1	TGTGCCAGCAGCCAAGATCTGGAGGGACTAGCCTACAATGAGCAGTTCTTC	CASSQDLEGLAYNEQFF
TRBV7-9	-	-	TRBJ2-7	TGTGCCAGCAGCTTCAATCGGGGAGCAGACTACGAGCAGTACTTC	CASSFNRGADYEQYF
TRBV5-6	-	-	TRBJ1-1	TGTGCCAGCAGCTTGGGGTCGTTGGCTTTCTTT	CASSLGSLAFF
TRBV27	TRBD1	few	TRBJ2-1	TGTGCCAGCAGCCAACAGGGGGACTACAATGAGCAGTTCTTC	CASSQQGDYNEQFF
TRBV7-2	-	-	TRBJ2-1	TGTGCCAGCAGCTTTACCGGGACTCTCCGAGATGAGCAGTTCTTC	CASSFTGTLRDEQFF
TRBV6-5	-	-	TRBJ2-1	TGTGCCACGCAAACACCGGGATTCTCCTACAATGAGCAGTTCTTC	CATQTPGFSYNEQFF
TRBV27	-	-	TRBJ2-7	TGTGCCAGCAGTCTAACAGGAACCTACGAGCAGTACTTC	CASSLTGTYEQYF
TRBV5-6	-	-	TRBJ2-7	TGTGCCAGCAGCTTTAGCCCCGACGACGAGCAGTACTTC	CASSFSPDDEQYF
TRBV19	-	-	TRBJ2-1	TGTGCCAGTAGTGGGGATATGCTCGCCGAGGGGCAGTTCTTC	CASSGDMLAEGQFF
TRBV30	-	-	TRBJ2-5	TGTGCCTGGAGGGAGGACCAGCAAGAGACCCAGTACTTC	CAWREDQQETQYF
TRBV10-3	-	-	TRBJ2-5	TGTGCCATCAGTGAGTCGAAGGACTTCCTGGGGCAGGGAGAGACCCAGTACTTC	CAISESKDFLGQGETQYF
TRBV6-5	-	-	TRBJ2-2	TGTGCCAGCAGTTACGGCGCGGAGAACACCGGGGAGCTGTTTTTT	CASSYGAENTGELFF
TRBV28	-	-	TRBJ2-7	TGTGCCAGCAGTTTCGCCCTCTACGAGCAGTACTTC	CASSFALYEQYF
TRBV10-1	-	once	TRBJ2-7	TGCGCCAGCAGTGAGAGGGCCGGGGGAGGAGAGCAGTACTTC	CASSERAGGGEQYF
TRBV5-4	TRBD2	-	TRBJ2-1	TGTGCCAGCAGCAGAGGGACTAGCGGGTCCCAGATAGAGCAGTTCTTC	CASSRGTSGSQIEQFF
TRBV5-4	-	-	TRBJ1-6	TGTGCCAGCAGACTACAGGGCCTGGGCTCACCCCTCCACTTT	CASRLQGLGSPLHF
TRBV13	TRBD2	-	TRBJ2-5	TGTGCCAGCAGCTTACGGACTAGCGGGGGGGCAGGGGCCCAGTACTTC	CASSLRTSGGAGAQYF
TRBV25-1	-	-	TRBJ2-5	TGTGCCAGCAGTGAAACAGGGCTTGGGGAGACCCAGTACTTC	CASSETGLGETQYF